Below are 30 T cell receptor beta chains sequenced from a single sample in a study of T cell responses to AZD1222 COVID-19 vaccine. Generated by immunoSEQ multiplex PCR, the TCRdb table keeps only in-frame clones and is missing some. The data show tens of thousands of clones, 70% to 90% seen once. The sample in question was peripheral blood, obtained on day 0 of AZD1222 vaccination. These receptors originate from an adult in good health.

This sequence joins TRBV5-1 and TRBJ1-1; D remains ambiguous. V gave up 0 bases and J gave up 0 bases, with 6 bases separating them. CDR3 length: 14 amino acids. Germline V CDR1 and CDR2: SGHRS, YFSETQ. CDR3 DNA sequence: TGCGCCAGCAGCTTGGGGCCTTTGAACACTGAAGCTTTCTTT. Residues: CASSLGPLNTEAFF.

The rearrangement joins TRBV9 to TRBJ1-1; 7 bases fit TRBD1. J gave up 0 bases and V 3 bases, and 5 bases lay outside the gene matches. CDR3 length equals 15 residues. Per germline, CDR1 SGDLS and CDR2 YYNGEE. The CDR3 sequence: CASSAAGTVNTEAFF. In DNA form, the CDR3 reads TGTGCCAGCAGCGCAGCCGGGACAGTGAACACTGAAGCTTTCTTT.

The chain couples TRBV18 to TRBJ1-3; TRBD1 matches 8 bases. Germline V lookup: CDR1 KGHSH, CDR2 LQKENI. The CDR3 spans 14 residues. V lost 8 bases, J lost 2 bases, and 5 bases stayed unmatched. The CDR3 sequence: CASATGEAGNTIYF. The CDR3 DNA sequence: TGTGCCAGCGCGACAGGGGAAGCTGGAAACACCATATATTTT.

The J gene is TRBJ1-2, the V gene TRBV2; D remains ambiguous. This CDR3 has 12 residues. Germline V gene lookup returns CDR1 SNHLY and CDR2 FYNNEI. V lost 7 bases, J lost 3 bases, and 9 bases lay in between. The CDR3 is CASTMEDYGYTF. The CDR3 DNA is TGTGCCAGCACCATGGAAGACTATGGCTACACCTTC. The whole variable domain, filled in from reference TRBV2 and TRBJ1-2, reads EPEVTQTPSHQVTQMGQEVILRCVPISNHLYFYWYRQILGQKVEFLVSFYNNEISEKSEIFDDQFSVERPDGSNFTLKIRSTKLEDSAMYFCASTMEDYGYTFGSGTRLTVV.

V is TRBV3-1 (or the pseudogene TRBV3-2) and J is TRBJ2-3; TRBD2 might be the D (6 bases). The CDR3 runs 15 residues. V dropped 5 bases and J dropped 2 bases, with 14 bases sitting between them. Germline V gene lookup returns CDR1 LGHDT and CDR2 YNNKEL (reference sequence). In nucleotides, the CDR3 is TGTGCCAGCAGCTGGACCGGGACTCCCACAGATACGCAGTATTTT. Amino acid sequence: CASSWTGTPTDTQYF.

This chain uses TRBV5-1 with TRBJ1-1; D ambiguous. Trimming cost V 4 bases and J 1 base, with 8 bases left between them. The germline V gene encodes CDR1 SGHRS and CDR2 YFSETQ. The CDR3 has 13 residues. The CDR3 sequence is CASSLTANTEAFF. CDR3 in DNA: TGCGCCAGCAGCCTAACAGCGAACACTGAAGCTTTCTTT.

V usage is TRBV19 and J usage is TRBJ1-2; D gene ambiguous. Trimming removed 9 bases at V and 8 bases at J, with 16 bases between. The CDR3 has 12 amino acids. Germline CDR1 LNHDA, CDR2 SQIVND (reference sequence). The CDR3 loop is CASTPGSEGYTF. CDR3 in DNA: TGTGCCAGCACTCCGGGGTCGGAGGGCTACACCTTC.

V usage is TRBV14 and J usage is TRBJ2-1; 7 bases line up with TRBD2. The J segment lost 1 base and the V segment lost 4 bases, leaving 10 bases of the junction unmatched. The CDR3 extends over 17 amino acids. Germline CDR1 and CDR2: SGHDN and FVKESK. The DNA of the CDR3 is TGTGCCAGCAGCCCACCCGGGACTACTCAGTCCTACAATGAGCAGTTCTTC. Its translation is CASSPPGTTQSYNEQFF.

The CDR3 reads CASTPSYNSPLHF. Written as DNA, the CDR3 is TGTGCCAGCACCCCCTCCTATAATTCACCCCTCCACTTT. This chain uses TRBV6-5 with TRBJ1-6; D is unresolved. Trimming cost V 7 bases and J 0 bases, with 4 bases left between them. Germline loops: CDR1 MNHEY, CDR2 SVGAGI. The CDR3 totals 13 residues.

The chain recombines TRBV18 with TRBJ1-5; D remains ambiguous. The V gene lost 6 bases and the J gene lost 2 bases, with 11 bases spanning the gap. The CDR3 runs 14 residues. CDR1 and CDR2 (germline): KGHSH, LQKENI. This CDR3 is CASSGGEGNQPQHF. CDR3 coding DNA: TGTGCCAGCTCGGGCGGGGAGGGCAATCAGCCCCAGCATTTT.

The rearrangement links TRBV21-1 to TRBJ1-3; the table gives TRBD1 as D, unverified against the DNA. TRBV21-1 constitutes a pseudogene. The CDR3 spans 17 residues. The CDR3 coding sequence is TGTGCCAGCACCGGCCAGAGCTCACAGCAATCTGGAAACACCATATATTTT. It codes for CASTGQSSQQSGNTIYF.

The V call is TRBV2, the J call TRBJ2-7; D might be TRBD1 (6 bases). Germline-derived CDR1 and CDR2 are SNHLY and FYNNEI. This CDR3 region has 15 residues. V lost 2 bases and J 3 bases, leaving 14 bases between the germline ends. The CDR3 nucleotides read TGTGCCAGCAGTGAAACCGGGACATCTCTCTACGAGCAGTACTTC. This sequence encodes CASSETGTSLYEQYF.

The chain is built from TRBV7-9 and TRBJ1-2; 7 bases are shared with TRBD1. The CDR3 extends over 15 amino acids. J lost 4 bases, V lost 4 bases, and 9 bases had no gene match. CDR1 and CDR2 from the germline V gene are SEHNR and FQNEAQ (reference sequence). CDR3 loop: CASSSPQGGSYGYTF. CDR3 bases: TGTGCCAGCAGCTCCCCTCAGGGGGGGAGCTATGGCTACACCTTC.

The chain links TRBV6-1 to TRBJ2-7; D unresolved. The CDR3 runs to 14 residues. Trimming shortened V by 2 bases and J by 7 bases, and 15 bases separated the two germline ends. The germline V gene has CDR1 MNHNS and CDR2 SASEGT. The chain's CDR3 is CASSESGKVQEQYF. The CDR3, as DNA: TGTGCCAGCAGTGAATCTGGAAAGGTACAGGAGCAGTACTTC.

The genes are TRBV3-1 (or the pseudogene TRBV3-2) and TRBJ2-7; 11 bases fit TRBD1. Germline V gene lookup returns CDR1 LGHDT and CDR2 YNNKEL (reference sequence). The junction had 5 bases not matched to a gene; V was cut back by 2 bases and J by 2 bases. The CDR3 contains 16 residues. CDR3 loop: CASSQTGQGGTYEQYF. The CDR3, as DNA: TGTGCCAGCAGCCAAACGGGACAGGGGGGGACCTACGAGCAGTACTTC.

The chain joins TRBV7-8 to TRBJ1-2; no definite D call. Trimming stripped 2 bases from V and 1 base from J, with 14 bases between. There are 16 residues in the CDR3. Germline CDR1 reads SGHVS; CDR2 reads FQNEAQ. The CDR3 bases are TGTGCCAGCAGCTTAACGAGGGCAGAGGATAACTATGGCTACACCTTC. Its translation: CASSLTRAEDNYGYTF.

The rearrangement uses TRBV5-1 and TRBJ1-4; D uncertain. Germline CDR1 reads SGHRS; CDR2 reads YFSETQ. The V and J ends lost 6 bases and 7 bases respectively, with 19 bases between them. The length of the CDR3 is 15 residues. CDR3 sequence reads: CASTTFPGAGEKLFF. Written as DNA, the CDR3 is TGCGCCAGCACCACTTTTCCCGGAGCGGGTGAAAAACTGTTTTTT.

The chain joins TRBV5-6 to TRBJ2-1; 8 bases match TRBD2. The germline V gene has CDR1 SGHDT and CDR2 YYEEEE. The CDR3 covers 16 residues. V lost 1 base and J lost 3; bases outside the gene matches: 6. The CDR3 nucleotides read TGTGCCAGCAGCTTGTGGACTAGCCAGTACTACAATGAGCAGTTCTTC. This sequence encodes CASSLWTSQYYNEQFF.

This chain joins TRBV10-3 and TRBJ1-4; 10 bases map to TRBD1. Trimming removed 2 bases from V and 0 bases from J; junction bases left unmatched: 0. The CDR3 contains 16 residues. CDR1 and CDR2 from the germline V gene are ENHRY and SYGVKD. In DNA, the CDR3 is TGTGCCATCAGTGAGGGACAGGGGGCAACTAATGAAAAACTGTTTTTT. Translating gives CAISEGQGATNEKLFF.

The CDR3 protein is CASSYGGSGSPLHF. CDR3 DNA sequence: TGTGCCAGCAGTTACGGGGGGTCGGGTTCACCCCTCCACTTT. This rearrangement joins TRBV6-6 to TRBJ1-6; maybe TRBD1 (5 bases). Germline assignment: CDR1 MNHNY and CDR2 SVGAGI (reference sequence). CDR3 size: 14 residues. With 2 bases removed from V and 9 bases from J, the gap between germline ends came to 11 bases.

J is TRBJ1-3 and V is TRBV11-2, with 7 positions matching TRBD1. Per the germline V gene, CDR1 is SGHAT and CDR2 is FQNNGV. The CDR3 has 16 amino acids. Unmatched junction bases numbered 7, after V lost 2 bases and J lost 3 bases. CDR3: CASSLTGTASGNTIYF. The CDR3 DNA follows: TGTGCCAGCAGCTTAACCGGGACAGCAAGTGGAAACACCATATATTTT.

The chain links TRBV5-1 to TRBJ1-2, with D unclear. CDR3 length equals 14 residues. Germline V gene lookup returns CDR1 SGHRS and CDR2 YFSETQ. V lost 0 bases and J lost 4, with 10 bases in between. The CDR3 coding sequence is TGCGCCAGCAGCTTGGTGGAGGGCGCCTATGGCTACACCTTC. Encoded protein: CASSLVEGAYGYTF.

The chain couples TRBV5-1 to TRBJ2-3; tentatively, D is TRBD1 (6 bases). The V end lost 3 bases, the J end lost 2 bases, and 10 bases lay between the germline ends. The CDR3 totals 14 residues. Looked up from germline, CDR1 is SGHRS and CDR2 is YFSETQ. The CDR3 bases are TGCGCCAGCAGCTACCACAGGGACACAGATACGCAGTATTTT. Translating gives CASSYHRDTDTQYF.

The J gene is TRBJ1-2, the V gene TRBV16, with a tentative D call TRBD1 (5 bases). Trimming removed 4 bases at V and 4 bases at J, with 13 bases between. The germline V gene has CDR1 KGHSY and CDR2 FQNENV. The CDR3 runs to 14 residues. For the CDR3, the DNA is TGTGCCAGCAGCCTCCTCAGGGAATCCTATGGCTACACCTTC. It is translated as CASSLLRESYGYTF.

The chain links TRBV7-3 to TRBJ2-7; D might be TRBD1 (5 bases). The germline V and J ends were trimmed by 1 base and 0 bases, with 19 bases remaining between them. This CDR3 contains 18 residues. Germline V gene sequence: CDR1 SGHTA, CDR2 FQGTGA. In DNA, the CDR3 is TGTGCCAGCAGCTTAAATTTTTTGGTGTGGGGCAGCTCCTACGAGCAGTACTTC. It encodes CASSLNFLVWGSSYEQYF.

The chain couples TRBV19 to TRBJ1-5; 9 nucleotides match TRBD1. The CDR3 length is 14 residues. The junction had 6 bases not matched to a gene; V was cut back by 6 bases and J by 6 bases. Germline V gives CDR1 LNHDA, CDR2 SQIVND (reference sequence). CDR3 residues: CASRTGGSGQPQHF. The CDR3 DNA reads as TGTGCCAGTAGAACAGGGGGCAGCGGTCAGCCCCAGCATTTT.

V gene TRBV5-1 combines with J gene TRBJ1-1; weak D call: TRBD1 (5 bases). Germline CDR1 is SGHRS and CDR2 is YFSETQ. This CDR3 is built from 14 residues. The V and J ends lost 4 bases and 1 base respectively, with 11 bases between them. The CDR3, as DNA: TGCGCCAGCAGCCCCCGTAGGGGGAACACTGAAGCTTTCTTT. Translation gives CASSPRRGNTEAFF.

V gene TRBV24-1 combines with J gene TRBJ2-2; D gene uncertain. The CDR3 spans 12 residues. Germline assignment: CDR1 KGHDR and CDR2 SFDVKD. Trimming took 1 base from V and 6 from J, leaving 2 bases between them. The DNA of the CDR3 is TGTGCCACCAGTGATTTCCCCGGGGAGCTGTTTTTT. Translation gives CATSDFPGELFF.

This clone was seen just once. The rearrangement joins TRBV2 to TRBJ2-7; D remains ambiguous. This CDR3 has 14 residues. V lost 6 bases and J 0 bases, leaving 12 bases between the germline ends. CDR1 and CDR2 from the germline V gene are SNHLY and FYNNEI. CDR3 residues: CASRPGLSSYEQYF. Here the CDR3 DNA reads TGTGCCAGCAGGCCGGGTCTGAGCTCCTACGAGCAGTACTTC. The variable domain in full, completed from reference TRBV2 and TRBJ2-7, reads EPEVTQTPSHQVTQMGQEVILRCVPISNHLYFYWYRQILGQKVEFLVSFYNNEISEKSEIFDDQFSVERPDGSNFTLKIRSTKLEDSAMYFCASRPGLSSYEQYFGPGTRLTVT.

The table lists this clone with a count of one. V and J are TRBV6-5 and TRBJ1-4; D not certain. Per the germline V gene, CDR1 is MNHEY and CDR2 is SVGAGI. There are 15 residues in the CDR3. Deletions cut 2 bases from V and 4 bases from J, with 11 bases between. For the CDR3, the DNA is TGTGCCAGCAGTTACGGGAACAGCTATAATGAAAAACTGTTTTTT. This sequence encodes CASSYGNSYNEKLFF.